This T cell receptor (beta chain) originates from a study of early T cells in non-severe SARS-CoV-2 infection. General observations from the study: In VDJdb matching, anti-spike CD8 responses were favored while private and CD4 specificities went missing.

Losses at the gene ends were 4 bases for V and 4 bases for J; bases not matched to a gene: 8. The CDR3 loop spans 15 amino acids. Germline CDR1 reads MDHEN; CDR2 reads SYDVKM. TCRdb reanalysed the 5' RACE reads using MiXCR and keeps one entry per CDR3 protein. In the table there are 25,000 to 35,000 distinct CDR3 sequences, under 7.5% of which are singletons. Details on this clonotype: Antigen: not known.

The chain links TRBV28 to TRBJ2-3; 7 bases line up with TRBD2. The TCR comes from an adult who was a healthcare worker with PCR-confirmed SARS-CoV-2 infection or an uninfected control (not recorded which). The sequenced sample consisted of whole blood. The CDR3 bases are TGTGCCAGCAGTTGGGGCGGGAGCGTAGCAGATACGCAGTATTTT. Translation: CASSWGGSVADTQYF.